This T cell receptor beta chain was identified in a study of metastatic and nonmetastatic thyroid tumors. TCRdb re-processed the PCR reads through MiXCR. The profile covers 14,000 to 15,000 clones, with around a quarter appearing a single time and approximately 7.7% taken by the ten largest. This clone was seen many times. Each patient came to thyroid surgery without any prior treatment (of any kind). Sequenced: tumor tissue. This TCR was sampled from a female donor with papillary thyroid cancer or a benign thyroid nodule (not recorded which). Some clones in this sample may be carry-over from other donors' samples.

CDR3 loop: CASTPLQGSYEQYF. The CDR3 bases are TGCGCCAGCACCCCACTACAGGGTTCCTACGAGCAGTACTTC. The chain carries TRBV5-1 and TRBJ2-7, with D possibly matching TRBD1 (6 bases). CDR3 length equals 14 residues. V was clipped by 6 bases and J by 1 base, with 14 bases between them. The V gene's germline CDR1 is SGHRS and CDR2 YFSETQ.